This is a list of T cell receptor beta chains from one sample in a study of T cells in Graves' hyperthyroidism and ophthalmopathy. TCRdb re-called the multiplex PCR reads with MiXCR, one entry per CDR3 protein. The table lists around 440,000 distinct CDR3 sequences, about a sixth of them singletons. The material sequenced was blood. The receptors were sampled from a woman aged 18-30 years with Graves' hyperthyroidism. The CDR3 runs from the conserved cysteine through the conserved F or W. The D gene is left open where the match is weak. Some rows mark clone size as missing; the rest say once, few, many or name a class of expanded clone.

TRBJ2-1 | . | . | TRBV20-1 | CSVQGPTYEQFF | TGCAGTGTCCAGGGGCCGACCTACGAGCAGTTCTTC
TRBJ2-7 | TRBD2 | . | TRBV5-1 | CASSLETSGGLSSYEQYF | TGCGCCAGCAGCCTGGAGACTAGCGGGGGGCTTTCTTCCTACGAGCAGTACTTC
TRBJ2-1 | . | few | TRBV5-1 | CASSLEADLDEQFF | TGCGCCAGCAGCTTGGAAGCAGACCTCGATGAGCAGTTCTTC
TRBJ1-2 | . | . | TRBV19 | CASAGTYGYTF | TGTGCCAGCGCCGGGACCTATGGCTACACCTTC
TRBJ1-2 | TRBD1 | few | TRBV27 | CASSITGGLFYGYTF | TGTGCCAGCAGCATAACAGGGGGCCTATTCTATGGCTACACCTTC
TRBJ2-1 | . | . | TRBV6-2/TRBV6-3 | CASSYPPTSGPVNNEQFF | TGTGCCAGCAGTTACCCCCCGACCTCGGGACCCGTGAACAATGAGCAGTTCTTC
TRBJ1-5 | TRBD1 | few | TRBV4-2 | CASSQDVRGYQPQHF | TGTGCCAGCAGCCAAGATGTCAGGGGGTATCAGCCCCAGCATTTT
TRBJ1-4 | . | . | TRBV3-1 | CASRNQGSEKLFF | TGTGCCAGCAGAAACCAGGGAAGTGAAAAACTGTTTTTT
TRBJ2-5 | . | few | TRBV5-1 | CASRVSTSRETQYF | TGCGCCAGCAGGGTTAGTACTAGTCGAGAGACCCAGTACTTC
TRBJ2-3 | . | . | TRBV7-9 | CASLGFPDTQYF | TGTGCCAGCTTAGGGTTCCCAGATACGCAGTATTTT
TRBJ2-4 | . | many | TRBV18 | CASSPLEIAKNIQYF | TGTGCCAGCTCACCGCTGGAAATAGCCAAAAACATTCAGTACTTC
TRBJ1-3 | . | . | TRBV18 | CASSPRQGSSRNTIYF | TGTGCCAGCTCACCGAGGCAGGGAAGTTCGAGAAACACCATATATTTT
TRBJ2-2 | TRBD2 | . | TRBV7-3 | CASSGTSSTGELFF | TGTGCCAGCAGCGGGACTAGCTCGACCGGGGAGCTGTTTTTT
TRBJ1-5 | . | many | TRBV12-3/TRBV12-4 | CASKETVQSTQHF | TGTGCCAGCAAGGAGACGGTTCAATCTACCCAGCATTTT
TRBJ2-7 | . | . | TRBV11-2 | CASSALRNPHEQYF | TGTGCCAGCAGCGCACTCAGGAATCCCCACGAGCAGTACTTC
TRBJ1-2 | . | many | TRBV10-3 | CAILNRTGERRGYTF | TGTGCCATCCTCAACCGGACGGGGGAAAGACGTGGCTACACCTTC
TRBJ1-5 | . | few | TRBV7-9 | CASSLGRPSFNQPQHF | TGTGCCAGCAGCTTAGGACGGCCCTCTTTTAATCAGCCCCAGCATTTT
TRBJ1-4 | TRBD1 | many | TRBV6-1 | CASSGTGPNEKLFF | TGTGCCAGCAGTGGGACAGGCCCTAATGAAAAACTGTTTTTT
TRBJ1-6 | TRBD1 | . | TRBV2 | CASSVVRGRSPLHF | TGTGCCAGCAGTGTGGTCAGGGGGAGATCACCCCTCCACTTT
TRBJ2-4 | . | few | TRBV5-5 | CASSLDPGGNIQYF | TGTGCCAGCAGCTTGGATCCAGGAGGCAACATTCAGTACTTC
TRBJ2-5 | TRBD2 | . | TRBV4-2 | CASSPHGASGRRETQYF | TGTGCCAGCAGCCCCCATGGGGCTAGCGGGAGGAGAGAGACCCAGTACTTC
TRBJ1-1 | . | many | TRBV28 | CASSLIGGLLLEAFF | TGTGCCAGCAGTTTAATCGGGGGGCTCCTTCTTGAAGCTTTCTTT
TRBJ2-1 | TRBD2 | many | TRBV5-1 | CASSSGTRYNEQFF | TGCGCCAGCAGCTCCGGGACTAGGTACAATGAGCAGTTCTTC
TRBJ2-1 | . | . | TRBV27 | CASSPRLGPYNEQFF | TGTGCCAGCAGCCCCCGTCTGGGCCCCTACAATGAGCAGTTCTTC
TRBJ1-1 | . | few | TRBV29-1 | CSGSGAREAFF | TGCAGCGGGTCAGGGGCGAGGGAAGCTTTCTTT
TRBJ2-1 | . | . | TRBV7-9 | CASSFSRGLDYNEQFF | TGTGCCAGCAGCTTCTCGCGGGGGCTTGACTACAATGAGCAGTTCTTC
TRBJ2-7 | TRBD2 | . | TRBV20-1 | CSVGGLAVYEQYF | TGCAGTGTGGGGGGACTAGCGGTCTACGAGCAGTACTTC
TRBJ1-1 | . | many | TRBV11-3 | CTGGGQTRNTEAFF | TGTACGGGTGGGGGGCAGACGCGAAACACTGAAGCTTTCTTT
TRBJ1-1 | . | few | TRBV24-1 | CATNRPLADSVMNTEAFF | TGTGCCACCAATCGCCCCTTGGCAGACTCAGTCATGAACACTGAAGCTTTCTTT
TRBJ1-6 | TRBD1 | many | TRBV12-3/TRBV12-4 | CASSPPRGQGAPLHF | TGTGCCAGCAGTCCTCCCAGGGGGCAAGGAGCACCCCTCCACTTT
TRBJ1-1 | . | many | TRBV10-3 | CAIKGKNTEAFF | TGTGCCATAAAGGGGAAAAACACTGAAGCTTTCTTT
TRBJ2-6 | TRBD1 | . | TRBV6-1 | CASTRTGISGANVLTF | TGTGCCAGCACTCGGACAGGCATCTCTGGGGCCAACGTCCTGACTTTC
TRBJ1-1 | . | . | TRBV7-2 | CASTRTPGPNTEAFF | TGTGCCAGCACCCGAACTCCGGGCCCGAACACTGAAGCTTTCTTT
TRBJ2-7 | . | many | TRBV7-9 | CATGIVLGEQYF | TGTGCCACCGGAATCGTCCTTGGCGAGCAGTACTTC
TRBJ1-6 | . | . | TRBV19 | CASRGTHNSPLHF | TGTGCCAGTAGGGGCACACATAATTCACCCCTCCACTTT
TRBJ2-7 | . | . | TRBV18 | CASSPVHGPYEQYF | TGTGCCAGCTCACCAGTGCACGGGCCCTACGAGCAGTACTTC
TRBJ2-5 | . | many | TRBV2 | CATKDTMAETQYF | TGTGCCACCAAGGACACCATGGCGGAGACCCAGTACTTC
TRBJ1-3 | . | . | TRBV7-2 | CASSLGFSGNTIYF | TGTGCCAGCAGCTTAGGCTTCTCCGGAAACACCATATATTTT
TRBJ1-2 | . | . | TRBV10-3 | CAIRDIRHYGYTF | TGTGCCATCCGGGACATTCGGCACTATGGCTACACCTTC
TRBJ2-4 | . | few | TRBV28 | CASSFAYTAPIPGRAKNIQYF | TGTGCCAGCAGTTTCGCATACACCGCCCCCATCCCCGGGAGAGCCAAAAACATTCAGTACTTC
TRBJ2-1 | TRBD2 | many | TRBV20-1 | CSARTSGGATYNEQFF | TGCAGTGCTAGGACTAGCGGGGGGGCTACCTACAATGAGCAGTTCTTC
TRBJ2-5 | . | many | TRBV7-6 | CASSLGSGVRRETQYF | TGTGCCAGCAGCTTAGGTTCCGGGGTGCGGCGGGAGACCCAGTACTTC
TRBJ2-3 | TRBD2 | . | TRBV5-4 | CASSLGRGGDTQYF | TGTGCCAGCAGCTTGGGGCGGGGGGGCGATACGCAGTATTTT
TRBJ1-1 | . | many | TRBV4-1 | CASSQVLLVEQAFF | TGCGCCAGCAGCCAAGTGTTGTTAGTCGAGCAAGCTTTCTTT
TRBJ2-5 | . | . | TRBV10-3 | CAISESMRAPETQYF | TGTGCCATCAGTGAGTCTATGCGGGCCCCAGAGACCCAGTACTTC
TRBJ2-1 | TRBD2 | many | TRBV7-8 | CASTEGASGRGSYNEQFF | TGTGCCAGCACCGAGGGGGCTAGCGGGAGAGGGTCCTACAATGAGCAGTTCTTC
TRBJ1-3 | . | many | TRBV27 | CASSRGGTSGNTIYF | TGTGCCAGCAGCAGGGGAGGGACCTCTGGAAACACCATATATTTT
TRBJ2-1 | . | many | TRBV20-1 | CSARSRRYNEQFF | TGCAGTGCTAGGAGTCGCCGATACAATGAGCAGTTCTTC
TRBJ2-2 | TRBD2 | . | TRBV24-1 | CATSDLRTSGNTGELFF | TGTGCCACCAGTGATTTGCGAACTAGCGGGAACACCGGGGAGCTGTTTTTT
TRBJ2-2 | TRBD1 | many | TRBV27 | CASSLRWDSRTGELFF | TGTGCCAGCAGTTTAAGGTGGGACAGCCGCACCGGGGAGCTGTTTTTT